The 11 T cell receptor beta chains reported below all come from one sample, sequenced in a study of T cell clonality in common variable immunodeficiency. Clones were sequenced by immunoSEQ multiplex PCR, and TCRdb holds only the in-frame ones, with some missing. The sample presents around 45,000 clones, none singletons. The specimen sequenced was peripheral blood mononuclear cells. The receptors originated from a person between 18 and 75 years old in good health.

The sample holds many counts of this clone. The DNA ends 3 residues before the CDR3 does, and the rest of the CDR3 is filled in from the germline J gene. The V and J genes are TRBV19 and TRBJ1-2; tentatively, D is TRBD1 (5 bases). This CDR3 is built from 12 residues. Germline CDR1 and CDR2: LNHDA and SQIVND (reference sequence). V was pared by 6 bases and J by 2 bases, with 7 bases between. The sequenced part of the CDR3 DNA is TGTGCCAGTAGACAGGAAAACTATGGC. This encodes CASRQENYG. The whole CDR3 protein is CASRQENYGYTF. The full variable domain, completed using reference TRBV19 and TRBJ1-2, is DGGITQSPKYLFRKEGQNVTLSCEQNLNHDAMYWYRQDPGQGLRLIYYSQIVNDFQKGDIAEGYSVSREKKESFPLTVTSAQKNPTAFYLCASRQENYGYTFGSGTRLTVV.

This clone was picked up many times. The CDR3 end falls 3 residues outside the read, so it is completed with the germline J gene. The J gene is TRBJ1-1, the V gene TRBV20-1; 11 bases fit TRBD1. Germline values: CDR1 DFQATT, CDR2 SNEGSKA (reference sequence). The CDR3 length is 14 residues. CDR3 region: CSAREGQGVERAFF. Incomplete CDR3 DNA: TGCAGTGCTAGAGAGGGACAGGGGGTTGAAAGA.

This clone was seen at least ten times. The sequenced part of the CDR3 DNA is TGCAGTGCTAGTAGGGGAGGGACTAGCGGGGGGCTGTACAATGAG. It yields the protein CSASRGGTSGGLYNE. The full CDR3 reads CSASRGGTSGGLYNEQFF. The chain recombines TRBV20-1 with TRBJ2-1; 15 bases map to TRBD2. The read ends 3 residues before the CDR3 terminus; that terminus is restored from the germline J gene. This CDR3 contains 18 residues. Trimming cost V 3 bases and J 4 bases; bases outside gene matches: 10. The germline V gene has CDR1 DFQATT and CDR2 SNEGSKA (reference sequence).

In its sample, this clone was seen many times. The read is 3 residues too short to cover the CDR3 end, so that end is filled in from the germline J gene. The chain combines TRBV19 with TRBJ1-6; possibly TRBD1 for D (6 bases). This CDR3 has 14 residues. Germline V CDR1 and CDR2: LNHDA, SQIVND (reference sequence). With 7 bases removed from V and 5 bases from J, the gap between germline ends came to 12 bases. The sequenced CDR3 bases are TGTGCCAGTATGCAGGGGCTCGATAATTCACCC. Its translation is CASMQGLDNSP. The complete CDR3 reads CASMQGLDNSPLHF.

This clone was seen at least ten times. The read is 3 residues too short to cover the CDR3 end, so that end is filled in from the germline J gene. This chain links TRBV5-1 with TRBJ2-7, with TRBD1 identical over 12 bases. CDR3 length equals 16 residues. The V and J ends lost 4 bases and 3 bases, in that order; junction bases with no gene match: 8. Germline lookup yields CDR1 SGHRS and CDR2 YFSETQ. CDR3 protein: CASSPRDRGRIYEQYF. Partial CDR3 DNA: TGCGCCAGCAGCCCCCGGGACAGGGGGCGCATCTACGAG.

This clone was observed many times. CDR3 DNA (partial): TGTGCCAGCAGCTTAGAGGGGCCCCCCTACGAG. Translated: CASSLEGPPYE. The CDR3 as a whole reads CASSLEGPPYEQYF. This chain joins TRBV7-2 and TRBJ2-7, with TRBD1 as a possible D gene (5 bases). The CDR3 end falls 3 residues outside the read, so it is completed with the germline J gene. Germline assignment: CDR1 SGHTA and CDR2 FQGNSA. The CDR3 contains 14 residues. The V and J ends lost 1 base and 2 bases respectively, with 9 bases between them.

This clone came up many times. With the read ending 3 residues before the CDR3 end, the germline J gene is used to fill in that end. The gene calls are TRBV4-1 and TRBJ1-1; 8 bases are a match to TRBD1. This CDR3 has 15 residues. Germline V gene sequence: CDR1 MGHRA, CDR2 YSYEKL. V was pared by 4 bases and J by 3 bases, with 7 bases of the junction left unmatched. The CDR3 DNA, read in part, is TGCGCCAGCAGCCCATCGACAGGGGTGTACACTGAA. It codes for CASSPSTGVYTE. The full CDR3 protein reads CASSPSTGVYTEAFF.

At least ten counts were recorded for this clone. The read gets to within 3 residues of the CDR3 end, and the germline J gene fills in the rest. This chain links TRBV5-6 with TRBJ1-1, with D possibly matching TRBD1 (5 bases). CDR1 SGHDT and CDR2 YYEEEE come from the germline V gene. V lost 4 bases, J lost 2 bases, and 9 bases lay in between. The CDR3 spans 13 residues. The CDR3 is CASSPGLNTEAFF. CDR3 DNA (partial): TGTGCCAGCAGCCCAGGGCTTAACACTGAA.

Ten or more counts support this clone. The sequenced fragment ends 3 residues before the CDR3 boundary, so the rest is inferred from the germline J gene. The chain joins TRBV10-2 to TRBJ1-1; 8 bases line up with TRBD1. Per the germline V gene, CDR1 is WSHSY and CDR2 is SAAADI. The length of the CDR3 is 18 residues. With V trimmed by 6 bases and J by 0 bases, 15 bases remained unmatched. CDR3 loop: CASRIAYLRDRLNTEAFF. CDR3 bases read: TGCGCCAGCAGAATAGCTTACCTCCGGGACAGGCTGAACACTGAA.

This clone was detected ten times or more. The CDR3 is cut off 3 residues early in the read; its end comes from the germline J gene. This rearrangement joins TRBV19 to TRBJ1-6; tentative D call: TRBD1 (6 bases). With 0 bases removed from V and 9 bases from J, the gap between germline ends came to 9 bases. CDR1 is LNHDA, CDR2 SQIVND, per germline (reference sequence). The CDR3 is 14 amino acids. The CDR3 spells CASSIEGAGSPLHF. The covered CDR3 bases are TGTGCCAGTAGTATAGAGGGGGCAGGTTCACCC. The full variable domain, in which reference TRBV19 and TRBJ1-6 provide the parts outside the CDR3, is DGGITQSPKYLFRKEGQNVTLSCEQNLNHDAMYWYRQDPGQGLRLIYYSQIVNDFQKGDIAEGYSVSREKKESFPLTVTSAQKNPTAFYLCASSIEGAGSPLHFGNGTRLTVT.

This clone was recorded at least ten times. Read data end 3 residues before the CDR3 end; the end is taken from the germline J gene. The chain recombines TRBV2 with TRBJ2-7; TRBD2 matches at 8 bases. CDR1 and CDR2 from the germline V gene are SNHLY and FYNNEI. The CDR3 has 13 amino acids. With V trimmed by 10 bases and J by 0 bases, 5 bases remained unmatched. The CDR3 bases that were read are TGTGCCACATCGGGGGGGAGCTCCTACGAG. Protein product: CATSGGSSYE. The entire CDR3 is CATSGGSSYEQYF.